This is a list of T cell receptor beta chains from one sample in a study of blood T cell repertoires in COVID-19. Sequenced by immunoSEQ multiplex PCR; TCRdb stores in-frame clones only, minus some. The data hold roughly 380,000 clones, with 89% observed a single time. The sequenced sample consisted of peripheral blood. These receptors originate from a woman in her forties with COVID-19, enrolled during active disease. CDR3s include the opening cysteine and the closing phenylalanine or tryptophan.

cdr3_aa	j_call	v_call
CASSQDPFSANYGYTF	TRBJ1-2	TRBV4-2
CASSQSSGSQETQYF	TRBJ2-5	TRBV16
CASSRQVNEKLFF	TRBJ1-4	TRBV27
CASSPRTGQGNQPQHF	TRBJ1-5	TRBV7-8
CASSVGQGRGEAFF	TRBJ1-1	TRBV7-8
CASSEATFYGYTF	TRBJ1-2	TRBV9
CASSHASSTDTQYF	TRBJ2-3	TRBV6-4
CASSTGQGHNYGYTF	TRBJ1-2	TRBV7-9
CASSLTGGNLNEQFF	TRBJ2-1	TRBV27
CASSVAGGRYEQYF	TRBJ2-7	TRBV9
CASSRGDYPAPQYF	TRBJ2-5	TRBV27
CASSPNRITNYGYTF	TRBJ1-2	TRBV4-1
CASRTSGTGLLEQYF	TRBJ2-7	TRBV27
CASSRDRVGNQPQHF	TRBJ1-5	TRBV6-5
CASSLSGFRGETQYF	TRBJ2-5	TRBV7-6
CASSLRQGGRPQHF	TRBJ1-5	TRBV6-5
CASSNDREGTEAFF	TRBJ1-1	TRBV19
CASTGQDPNQPQHF	TRBJ1-5	TRBV7-2
CASSWGQGEVGYTF	TRBJ1-2	TRBV25-1
CASSEGGSGRKNEQFF	TRBJ2-1	TRBV6-1
CASSRDRDNQPQHF	TRBJ1-5	TRBV7-2
CASSSSGGRGYNEQFF	TRBJ2-1	TRBV7-3
CASSYIFGQYEAFF	TRBJ1-1	TRBV6-5
CASRRGRDSEAFF	TRBJ1-1	TRBV14
CASSYSNQGAEAFF	TRBJ1-1	TRBV6-2/TRBV6-3
CSGLAGEFDEQFF	TRBJ2-1	TRBV29-1
CASSSQGAYEQYF	TRBJ2-7	TRBV18
CASSFSPVGNEQFF	TRBJ2-1	TRBV7-2
CASSQLGQEGEKLFF	TRBJ1-4	TRBV4-2
CASSQDFGTEKETQYF	TRBJ2-5	TRBV4-3
CASSPGVQSGANVLTF	TRBJ2-6	TRBV5-1
CATSITSGNTEAFF	TRBJ1-1	TRBV15
CASSQAGLAADTQYF	TRBJ2-3	TRBV3-1/TRBV3-2
CASTRTGEAFF	TRBJ1-1	TRBV4-2
CASSYDSGGPLHF	TRBJ1-6	TRBV6-5
CASSPWQGAETQYF	TRBJ2-5	TRBV5-1
CAISDGGGARPNGYTF	TRBJ1-2	TRBV10-3
CASSLEGTSGASYEQYF	TRBJ2-7	TRBV27
CAWRTLGGNTIYF	TRBJ1-3	TRBV30
CAISKEGTDTQYF	TRBJ2-3	TRBV10-3